The present TCR beta chain was sequenced within a study of blood T cell repertoires in COVID-19. Study-wide background: Material from acute and convalescent COVID-19 was sourced from the United States, Italy and Spain. PBMCs, B-cell-depleted T cells, or T cells provided the cDNA or gDNA that made up the material.

Methods used by the authors: Reference gene primer amplification in the assay estimated nucleated cell counts. Produced via immunoSEQ multiplex PCR; TCRdb's table is partial and in-frame only. V and J calls and clone size are as listed in that table; D and trimming were resolved from the DNA. The data contain 55,000 to 75,000 clones, about 86% of them singletons. Trimming took off 2 bases at V and 4 bases at J, with 12 bases between the two ends. Germline CDR1 is LGHNA and CDR2 is YNFKEQ. The CDR3 runs 16 residues. This clonotype originated in a human donor in a cohort sampled during active COVID-19. The specimen was peripheral blood. The chain has TRBV4-2 and TRBJ2-6; the D is unclear. The CDR3, as DNA: TGTGCCAGCAGCCAACAGTCAATCCTCGGGGCCAACGTCCTGACTTTC. It translates to CASSQQSILGANVLTF.